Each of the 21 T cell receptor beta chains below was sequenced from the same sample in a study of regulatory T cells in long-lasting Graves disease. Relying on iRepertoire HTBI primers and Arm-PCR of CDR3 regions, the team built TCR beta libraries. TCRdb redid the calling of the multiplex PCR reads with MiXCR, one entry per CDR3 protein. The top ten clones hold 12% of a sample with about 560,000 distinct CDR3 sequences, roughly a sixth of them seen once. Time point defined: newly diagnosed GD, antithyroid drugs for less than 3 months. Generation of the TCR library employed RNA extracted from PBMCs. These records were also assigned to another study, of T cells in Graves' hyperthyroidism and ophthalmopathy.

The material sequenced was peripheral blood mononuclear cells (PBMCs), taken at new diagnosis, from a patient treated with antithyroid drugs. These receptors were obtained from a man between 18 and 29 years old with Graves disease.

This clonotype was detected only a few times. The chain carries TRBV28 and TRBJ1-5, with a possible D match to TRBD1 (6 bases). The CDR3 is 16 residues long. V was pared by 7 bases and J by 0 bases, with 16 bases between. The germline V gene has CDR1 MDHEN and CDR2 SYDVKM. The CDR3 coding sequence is TGTGCCAGCATCACCCAGGCGGGGGCTAGCAATCAGCCCCAGCATTTT. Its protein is CASITQAGASNQPQHF.

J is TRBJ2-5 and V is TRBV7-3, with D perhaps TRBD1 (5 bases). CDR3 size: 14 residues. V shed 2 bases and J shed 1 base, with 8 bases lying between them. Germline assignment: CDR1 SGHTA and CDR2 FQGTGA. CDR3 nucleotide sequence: TGTGCCAGCAGCTTAGTGGGGCCCCAAGAGACCCAGTACTTC. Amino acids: CASSLVGPQETQYF.

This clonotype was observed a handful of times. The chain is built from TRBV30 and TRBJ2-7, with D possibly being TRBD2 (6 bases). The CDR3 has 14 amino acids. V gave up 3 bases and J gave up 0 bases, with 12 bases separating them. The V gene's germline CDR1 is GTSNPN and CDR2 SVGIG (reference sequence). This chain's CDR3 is CAWSFVADSYEQYF. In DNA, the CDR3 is TGTGCCTGGAGCTTCGTAGCGGACTCCTACGAGCAGTACTTC.

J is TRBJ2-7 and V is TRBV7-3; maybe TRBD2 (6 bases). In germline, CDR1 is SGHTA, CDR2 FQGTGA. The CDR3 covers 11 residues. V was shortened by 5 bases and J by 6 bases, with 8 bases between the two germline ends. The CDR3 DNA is TGTGCCAGCAGCGGGCGGGGCGAGCAGTACTTC. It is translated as CASSGRGEQYF.

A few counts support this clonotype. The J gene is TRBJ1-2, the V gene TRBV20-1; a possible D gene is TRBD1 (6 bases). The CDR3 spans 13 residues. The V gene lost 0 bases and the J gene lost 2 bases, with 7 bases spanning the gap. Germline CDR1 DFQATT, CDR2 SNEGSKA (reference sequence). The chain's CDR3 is CSARDQGNYGYTF. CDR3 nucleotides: TGCAGTGCTAGAGATCAGGGGAACTATGGCTACACCTTC.

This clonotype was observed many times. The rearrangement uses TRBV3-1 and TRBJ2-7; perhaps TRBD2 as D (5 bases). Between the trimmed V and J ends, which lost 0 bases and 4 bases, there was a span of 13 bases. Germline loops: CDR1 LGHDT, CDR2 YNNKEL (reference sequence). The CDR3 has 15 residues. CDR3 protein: CASSQDHAGRYEQYF. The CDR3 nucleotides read TGTGCCAGCAGCCAAGATCATGCGGGTCGGTACGAGCAGTACTTC.

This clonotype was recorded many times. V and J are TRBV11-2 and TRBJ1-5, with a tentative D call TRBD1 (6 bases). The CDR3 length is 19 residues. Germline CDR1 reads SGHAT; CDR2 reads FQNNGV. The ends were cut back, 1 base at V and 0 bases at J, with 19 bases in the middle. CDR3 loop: CASSLGGWTDSYSNQPQHF. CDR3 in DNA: TGTGCCAGCAGCTTAGGAGGCTGGACAGACTCTTATAGCAATCAGCCCCAGCATTTT.

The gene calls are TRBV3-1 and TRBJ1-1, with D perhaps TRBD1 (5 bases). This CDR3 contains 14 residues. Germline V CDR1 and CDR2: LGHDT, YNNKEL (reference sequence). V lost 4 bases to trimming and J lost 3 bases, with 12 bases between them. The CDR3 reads CASSPPDRYTEAFF. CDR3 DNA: TGTGCCAGCAGCCCTCCTGACAGATACACTGAAGCTTTCTTT.

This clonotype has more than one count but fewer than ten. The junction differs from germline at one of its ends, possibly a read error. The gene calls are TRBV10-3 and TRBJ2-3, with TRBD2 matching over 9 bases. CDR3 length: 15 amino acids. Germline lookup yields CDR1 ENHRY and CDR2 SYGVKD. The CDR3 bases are TGTGCCACCTTCCCAAGCGGGACTAGCACAGATACGCGGTATTTT. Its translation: CATFPSGTSTDTRYF.

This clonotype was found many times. The CDR3 DNA follows: TGTGCCAGCACCGACTGGGAGACCCAGTACTTC. As protein: CASTDWETQYF. V is TRBV27 and J is TRBJ2-5; D ambiguous. The CDR3 runs to 11 residues. Germline V CDR1 and CDR2: MNHEY, SMNVEV (reference sequence). Deletions cut 7 bases from V and 5 bases from J, with 8 bases between.

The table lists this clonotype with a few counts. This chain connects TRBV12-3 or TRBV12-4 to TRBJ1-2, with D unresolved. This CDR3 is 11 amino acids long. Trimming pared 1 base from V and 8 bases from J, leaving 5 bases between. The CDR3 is CASSLEQGYTF. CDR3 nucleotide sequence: TGTGCCAGCAGTTTAGAACAGGGCTACACCTTC.

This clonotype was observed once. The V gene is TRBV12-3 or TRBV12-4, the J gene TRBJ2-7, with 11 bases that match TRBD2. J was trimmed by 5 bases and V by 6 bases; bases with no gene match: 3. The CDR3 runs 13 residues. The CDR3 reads CASRELAGDEQYF. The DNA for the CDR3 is TGTGCCAGCAGGGAACTAGCGGGAGACGAGCAGTACTTC.

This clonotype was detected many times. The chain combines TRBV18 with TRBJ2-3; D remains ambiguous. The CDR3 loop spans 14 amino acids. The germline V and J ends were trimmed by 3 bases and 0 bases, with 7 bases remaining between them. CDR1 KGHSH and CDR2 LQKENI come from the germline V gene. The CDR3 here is CASSPRLSTDTQYF. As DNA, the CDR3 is TGTGCCAGCTCACCGAGGCTCAGCACAGATACGCAGTATTTT.

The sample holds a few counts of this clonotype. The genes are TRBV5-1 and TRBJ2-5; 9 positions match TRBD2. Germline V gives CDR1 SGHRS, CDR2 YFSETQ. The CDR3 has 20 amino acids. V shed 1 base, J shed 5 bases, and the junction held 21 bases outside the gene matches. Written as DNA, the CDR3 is TGCGCCAGCAGCTTGCTCTTAGGGGCGGGAGGGCCTCCGGACAGGGAGACCCAGTACTTC. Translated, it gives CASSLLLGAGGPPDRETQYF.

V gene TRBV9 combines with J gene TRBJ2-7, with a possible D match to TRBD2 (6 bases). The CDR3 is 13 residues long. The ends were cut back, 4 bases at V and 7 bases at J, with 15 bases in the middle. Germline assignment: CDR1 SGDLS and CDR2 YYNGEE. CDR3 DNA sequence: TGTGCCAGCAGCAACCCGGGACTGGGGGAGCAGTACTTC. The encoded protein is CASSNPGLGEQYF. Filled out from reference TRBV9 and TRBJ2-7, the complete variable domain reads DSGVTQTPKHLITATGQRVTLRCSPRSGDLSVYWYQQSLDQGLQFLIQYYNGEERAKGNILERFSAQQFPDLHSELNLSSLELGDSALYFCASSNPGLGEQYFGPGTRLTVT.

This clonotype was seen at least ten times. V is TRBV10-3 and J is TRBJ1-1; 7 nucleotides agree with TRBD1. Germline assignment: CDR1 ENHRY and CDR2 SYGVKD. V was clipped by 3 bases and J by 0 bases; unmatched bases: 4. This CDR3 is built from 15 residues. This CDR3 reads CAISEPQGLNTEAFF. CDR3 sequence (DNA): TGTGCCATCAGTGAACCACAGGGGCTGAACACTGAAGCTTTCTTT.

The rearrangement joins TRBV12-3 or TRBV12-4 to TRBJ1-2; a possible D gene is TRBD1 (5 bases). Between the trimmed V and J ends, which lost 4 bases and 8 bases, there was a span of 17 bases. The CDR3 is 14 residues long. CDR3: CASSSTPGLDGYTF. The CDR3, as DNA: TGTGCCAGCAGTTCCACGCCAGGGCTAGACGGCTACACCTTC.

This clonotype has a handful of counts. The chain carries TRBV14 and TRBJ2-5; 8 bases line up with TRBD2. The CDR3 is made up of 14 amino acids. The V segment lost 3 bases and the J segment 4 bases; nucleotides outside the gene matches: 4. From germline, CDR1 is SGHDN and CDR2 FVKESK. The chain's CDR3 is CASSQAGGRETQYF. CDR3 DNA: TGTGCCAGCAGCCAGGCGGGAGGAAGAGAGACCCAGTACTTC.

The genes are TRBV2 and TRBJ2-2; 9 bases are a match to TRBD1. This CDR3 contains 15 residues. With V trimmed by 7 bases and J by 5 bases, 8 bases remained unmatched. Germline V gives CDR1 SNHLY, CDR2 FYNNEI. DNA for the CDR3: TGTGCCAGCACTGTTTTCGACAGGGGGACCGGGGAGCTGTTTTTT. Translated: CASTVFDRGTGELFF.

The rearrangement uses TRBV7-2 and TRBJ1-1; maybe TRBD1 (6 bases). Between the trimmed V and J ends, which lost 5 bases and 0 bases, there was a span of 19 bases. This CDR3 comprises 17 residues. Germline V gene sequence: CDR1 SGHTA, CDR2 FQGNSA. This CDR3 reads CASSQTGTPKMNTEAFF. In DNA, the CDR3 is TGTGCCAGCAGCCAAACCGGGACACCTAAAATGAACACTGAAGCTTTCTTT.

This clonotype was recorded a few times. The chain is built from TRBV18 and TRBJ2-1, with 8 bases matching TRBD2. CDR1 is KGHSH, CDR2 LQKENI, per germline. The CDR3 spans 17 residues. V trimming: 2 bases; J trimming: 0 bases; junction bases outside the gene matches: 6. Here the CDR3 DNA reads TGTGCCAGCTCACCAGGGACTAGAAAAAGCTCCTACAATGAGCAGTTCTTC. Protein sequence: CASSPGTRKSSYNEQFF.